These 10 T cell receptor beta chains were sequenced from one sample in a study of blood T cell repertoires in COVID-19. Method: immunoSEQ multiplex PCR; TCRdb's copy keeps in-frame clones and lacks some. This sample carries 200,000 to 250,000 clones, roughly 86% of them seen once, and the ten largest clones take around 3.1%. The specimen sequenced was peripheral blood. These receptors originate from a man aged 55 to 69 with acute or convalescent COVID-19.

The chain carries TRBV19 and TRBJ2-7, with 11 nucleotides matching TRBD2. CDR1 is LNHDA and CDR2 is SQIVND in the germline V gene (reference sequence). Trimming removed 6 bases from V and 2 bases from J; junction bases left unmatched: 9. The CDR3 loop spans 16 amino acids. In DNA, the CDR3 is TGTGCCAGTAGGAGAGCCGGGACTAGCGGCACCTACGAGCAGTACTTC. It yields the protein CASRRAGTSGTYEQYF.

This clone was counted a single time. The chain employs TRBV5-1 and TRBJ2-7, with D maybe TRBD1 (8 bases). The V and J ends lost 4 bases and 2 bases respectively, with 13 bases between them. The germline V gene has CDR1 SGHRS and CDR2 YFSETQ. The CDR3 spans 14 residues. The CDR3 sequence is CASSGTGGAYEQYF. As DNA, the CDR3 is TGCGCCAGCAGCGGCACAGGGGGGGCCTACGAGCAGTACTTC.

The chain recombines TRBV9 with TRBJ2-7, with 9 bases aligning to TRBD1. Germline lookup yields CDR1 SGDLS and CDR2 YYNGEE. This CDR3 is built from 15 residues. Trimming removed 0 bases from V and 3 bases from J; junction bases left unmatched: 4. As DNA, the CDR3 is TGTGCCAGCAGCGTAGAGGACAGGGGCATCTACGAGCAGTACTTC. It is translated as CASSVEDRGIYEQYF.

The V gene is TRBV9, the J gene TRBJ2-3, with D possibly TRBD1 on 5 matching bases. Germline V CDR1 and CDR2: SGDLS, YYNGEE. This CDR3 has 15 amino acids. Trimming took off 1 base at V and 0 bases at J, with 9 bases between the two ends. In DNA form, the CDR3 reads TGTGCCAGCAGCGTAACTGGGGCTAGCACAGATACGCAGTATTTT. Translated: CASSVTGASTDTQYF.

The J gene is TRBJ1-1, the V gene TRBV9; 7 bases fit TRBD1. The CDR3 length is 13 residues. V shed 6 bases and J 4 bases; nucleotides not matched to a gene: 6. Germline V gene sequence: CDR1 SGDLS, CDR2 YYNGEE. The CDR3, as DNA: TGTGCCAGCAAAAGACAGGGTGGCACTGAAGCTTTCTTT. This translates into CASKRQGGTEAFF.

The CDR3, as DNA: TGTGCCAGCTCACCTTCGGGGTCGAATCAGCCCCAGCATTTT. This encodes CASSPSGSNQPQHF. The chain has TRBV18 and TRBJ1-5, with D uncertain. The CDR3 covers 14 residues. V was shortened by 3 bases and J by 4 bases, with 10 bases between the two germline ends. The germline CDR1 and CDR2 sequences are KGHSH and LQKENI.

The chain couples TRBV14 to TRBJ1-1; no clear D gene. In germline, CDR1 is SGHDN, CDR2 FVKESK. V lost 0 bases and J lost 0, with 8 bases in between. The CDR3 is made up of 15 amino acids. The DNA of the CDR3 is TGTGCCAGCAGCCAAGACCCAGGCCTGAACACTGAAGCTTTCTTT. The encoded protein is CASSQDPGLNTEAFF.

This chain joins TRBV7-2 and TRBJ1-1; 8 bases are a match to TRBD1. The ends lost 4 bases at V and 1 base at J; junction bases unmatched: 5. Germline V CDR1 and CDR2: SGHTA, FQGNSA. The CDR3 contains 15 residues. For the CDR3, the DNA is TGTGCCAGCAGCTCAGCCAGGGGGCCGAACACTGAAGCTTTCTTT. Protein product: CASSSARGPNTEAFF.

The chain employs TRBV19 and TRBJ1-2, with 8 bases fitting TRBD1. The CDR3 spans 15 residues. CDR1 is LNHDA and CDR2 is SQIVND in the germline V gene (reference sequence). The trim removed 5 bases at V and 8 bases at J, leaving 13 bases unmatched. CDR3 region: CASSLRTGLRRGYTF. The CDR3 DNA follows: TGTGCCAGTAGTCTTCGGACAGGGCTGAGGAGGGGCTACACCTTC. Supplemented by reference TRBV19 and TRBJ1-2, the full variable domain reads DGGITQSPKYLFRKEGQNVTLSCEQNLNHDAMYWYRQDPGQGLRLIYYSQIVNDFQKGDIAEGYSVSREKKESFPLTVTSAQKNPTAFYLCASSLRTGLRRGYTFGSGTRLTVV.

This rearrangement joins TRBV9 to TRBJ2-1, with D perhaps matching TRBD2 (5 bases). V dropped 0 bases and J dropped 5 bases, with 12 bases sitting between them. There are 15 residues in the CDR3. CDR1 is SGDLS, CDR2 YYNGEE, per germline. The CDR3 sequence: CASSVAVGAHNEQFF. The CDR3, as DNA: TGTGCCAGCAGCGTAGCGGTGGGAGCTCACAATGAGCAGTTCTTC.